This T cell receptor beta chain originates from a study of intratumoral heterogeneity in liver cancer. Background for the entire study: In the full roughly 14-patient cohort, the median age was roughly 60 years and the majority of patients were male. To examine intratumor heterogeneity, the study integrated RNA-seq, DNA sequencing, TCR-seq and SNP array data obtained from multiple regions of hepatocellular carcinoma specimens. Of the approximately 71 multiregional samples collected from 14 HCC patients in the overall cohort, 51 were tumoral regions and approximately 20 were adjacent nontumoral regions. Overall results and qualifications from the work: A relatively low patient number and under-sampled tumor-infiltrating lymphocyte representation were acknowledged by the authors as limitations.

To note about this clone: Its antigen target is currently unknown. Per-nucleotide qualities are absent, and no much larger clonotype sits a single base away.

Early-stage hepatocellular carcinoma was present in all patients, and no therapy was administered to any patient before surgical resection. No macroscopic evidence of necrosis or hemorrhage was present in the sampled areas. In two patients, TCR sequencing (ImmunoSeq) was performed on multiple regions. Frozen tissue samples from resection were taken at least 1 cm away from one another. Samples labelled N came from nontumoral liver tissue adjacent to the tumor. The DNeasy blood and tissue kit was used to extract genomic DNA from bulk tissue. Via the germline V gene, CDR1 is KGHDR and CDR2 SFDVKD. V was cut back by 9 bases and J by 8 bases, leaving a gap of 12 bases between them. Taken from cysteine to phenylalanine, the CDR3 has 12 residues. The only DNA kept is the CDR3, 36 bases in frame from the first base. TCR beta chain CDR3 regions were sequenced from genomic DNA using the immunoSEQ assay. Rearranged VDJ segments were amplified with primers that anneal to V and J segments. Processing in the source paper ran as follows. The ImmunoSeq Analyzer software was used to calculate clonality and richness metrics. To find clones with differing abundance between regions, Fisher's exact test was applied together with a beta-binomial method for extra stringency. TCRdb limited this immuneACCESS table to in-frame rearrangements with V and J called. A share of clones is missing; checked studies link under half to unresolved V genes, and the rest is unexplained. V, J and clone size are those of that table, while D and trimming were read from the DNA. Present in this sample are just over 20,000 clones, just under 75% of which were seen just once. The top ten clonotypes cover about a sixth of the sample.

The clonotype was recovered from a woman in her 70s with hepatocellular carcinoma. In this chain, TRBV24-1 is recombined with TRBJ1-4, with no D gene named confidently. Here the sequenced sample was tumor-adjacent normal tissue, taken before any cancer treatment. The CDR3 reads CATRGEDEKLFF. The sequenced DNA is TGTGCCACCCGCGGCGAGGACGAAAAACTGTTTTTT.